The TCR beta chain under discussion was sequenced for a study of blood T cells in healthy people across ages. Comments on this clonotype: What it binds is not known.

Study-wide results and limits: Conclusively comparing naive with antigen-experienced cells was impossible with unsorted PBMCs. Long-lived and aged donors differed, with more naive CD4+ cells and higher diversity in the long-lived.

Germline V gene sequence: CDR1 DFQATT, CDR2 SNEGSKA (reference sequence). This CDR3 is built from 13 residues. V was trimmed by 4 bases and J by 5 bases, leaving 14 bases between them. Next came a second PCR, run for 7 to 11 cycles, which used a sample-barcoded 5' primer along with a J-beta primer mix. Each cDNA was tagged by a template-switch adaptor containing 12 random nucleotides. Each of the samples gave a minimum of 2.5 million paired-end reads that contained CDR3. MiXCR was run by TCRdb on the 5' RACE reads, yielding one entry per CDR3 protein. The table lists about 1.4 million distinct CDR3 sequences, roughly 64% of them singletons.

J is TRBJ1-2 and V is TRBV20-1; the D is unclear. The TCR was taken from a man aged 18 to 29 in good health. The sample comprised blood. CDR3 sequence (DNA): TGCAGTGCTACGCCCCCGGCAGTTTATGGCTACACCTTC. Its protein product is CSATPPAVYGYTF.